The 19 T cell receptor beta chains reported below all come from one sample, sequenced in a study of neoadjuvant anti-PD-1 for oral cavity cancer. Produced via immunoSEQ multiplex PCR; TCRdb's table is partial and in-frame only. The sample consists of 55,000 to 75,000 clones, roughly 80% of them appearing once. The source was PBMCs, collected before nivolumab (anti-PD-1) treatment. These receptors were obtained from a person between 40 and 85 years old with oral cavity squamous cell carcinoma.

This clone is a singleton in its sample. The chain links TRBV7-9 to TRBJ2-4; D unresolved. CDR1 and CDR2 (germline): SEHNR, FQNEAQ (reference sequence). CDR3 length: 16 residues. The ends were cut back, 4 bases at V and 0 bases at J, with 13 bases in the middle. CDR3 region: CASSSPRLGAKNIQYF. As DNA, the CDR3 is TGTGCCAGCAGCTCCCCCCGACTGGGAGCCAAAAACATTCAGTACTTC.

This sequence joins TRBV5-4 and TRBJ2-4, with D perhaps matching TRBD1 (5 bases). This CDR3 has 16 residues. Looked up from germline, CDR1 is SGHNT and CDR2 is YYREEE (reference sequence). V lost 0 bases and J 0 bases, leaving 10 bases between the germline ends. In DNA, the CDR3 is TGTGCCAGCAGCTTGGAGGCAGGGCTAGCCAAAAACATTCAGTACTTC. Encoded protein: CASSLEAGLAKNIQYF. Supplemented by reference TRBV5-4 and TRBJ2-4, the full variable domain reads ETGVTQSPTHLIKTRGQQVTLRCSSQSGHNTVSWYQQALGQGPQFIFQYYREEENGRGNFPPRFSGLQFPNYSSELNVNALELDDSALYLCASSLEAGLAKNIQYFGAGTRLSVL.

V is TRBV5-6 and J is TRBJ1-2; 9 positions agree with TRBD1. Germline values: CDR1 SGHDT, CDR2 YYEEEE. Trimming took 2 bases from V and 1 from J; bases not matched to a gene: 3. The CDR3 is 15 amino acids. The CDR3 protein is CASSFRDRVNYGYTF. The CDR3 DNA follows: TGTGCCAGCAGCTTCCGGGACAGGGTTAACTATGGCTACACCTTC.

This chain joins TRBV5-6 and TRBJ1-2; a weak D match, TRBD1 (5 bases). This CDR3 contains 17 residues. The V and J ends lost 2 bases and 0 bases respectively, with 17 bases between them. Germline CDR1 SGHDT, CDR2 YYEEEE. The CDR3 region has the DNA TGTGCCAGCAGCTTCCCACGGGGACCGGAGTCTAACTATGGCTACACCTTC. It encodes CASSFPRGPESNYGYTF.

V usage is TRBV15 and J usage is TRBJ1-1; D not certain. CDR1 LNHNV and CDR2 YYDKDF come from the germline V gene (reference sequence). This CDR3 is 15 amino acids long. V lost 1 base and J lost 2, with 11 bases in between. The CDR3 DNA reads TGTGCCACCAGCAGAGGGCAGATCCTAAACACTGAAGCTTTCTTT. This translates into CATSRGQILNTEAFF.

The chain joins TRBV5-1 to TRBJ2-7; 9 nucleotides align to TRBD1. Germline CDR1 SGHRS, CDR2 YFSETQ. This CDR3 is built from 16 residues. V trimming: 1 base; J trimming: 5 bases; junction bases outside the gene matches: 10. The CDR3 here is CASSLFPTGQGDEQYF. Written as DNA, the CDR3 is TGCGCCAGCAGCTTGTTCCCGACGGGACAGGGAGACGAGCAGTACTTC.

By frequency in the sample, this clone is medium-sized. The chain employs TRBV11-3 and TRBJ2-7, with TRBD2 as a possible D gene (6 bases). Germline V gene data show CDR1 as SGHNT and CDR2 as YENEEA. CDR3 size: 13 residues. V was clipped by 5 bases and J by 5 bases, with 13 bases between them. CDR3 region: CASSGLEGHEQYF. The CDR3 coding sequence is TGTGCCAGCAGCGGGCTGGAGGGGCACGAGCAGTACTTC.

This sequence joins TRBV5-1 and TRBJ1-1; 8 bases agree with TRBD1. This CDR3 has 15 amino acids. V trimming: 4 bases; J trimming: 7 bases; junction bases outside the gene matches: 12. Per the germline V gene, CDR1 is SGHRS and CDR2 is YFSETQ. For the CDR3, the DNA is TGCGCCAGCAGCCTGGCTGCAGGGGGCTCGGGTGAAGCTTTCTTT. Encoded protein: CASSLAAGGSGEAFF.

The rearrangement links TRBV27 to TRBJ1-5; 9 bases agree with TRBD1. CDR1 is MNHEY, CDR2 SMNVEV, per germline (reference sequence). V was pared by 8 bases and J by 6 bases, with 5 bases of the junction left unmatched. The CDR3 consists of 13 residues. CDR3 coding DNA: TGTGCCAGCGCCACAGGGGGCGTTCAGCCCCAGCATTTT. Its protein is CASATGGVQPQHF.

The CDR3 DNA follows: TGTGCCAGCAGCTTCGGGGCGTCTAGCACAGATACGCAGTATTTT. Its protein product is CASSFGASSTDTQYF. The J gene is TRBJ2-3, the V gene TRBV7-9; D is tentatively TRBD1 or TRBD2 (5 bases each). The V gene lost 3 bases and the J gene lost 0 bases, with 10 bases spanning the gap. This CDR3 spans 15 amino acids. The germline V gene has CDR1 SEHNR and CDR2 FQNEAQ (reference sequence).

V and J are TRBV27 and TRBJ1-2; D possibly corresponds to TRBD1 (5 bases). The germline gives CDR1 MNHEY, CDR2 SMNVEV (reference sequence). The CDR3 is made up of 14 amino acids. The germline V and J ends were trimmed by 4 bases and 4 bases, with 13 bases remaining between them. In DNA, the CDR3 is TGTGCCAGCAGTTCCCTTGACAGAGCCTATGGCTACACCTTC. It is translated as CASSSLDRAYGYTF.

This clone was seen more than once but under ten times. The chain recombines TRBV29-1 with TRBJ2-3; TRBD2 agrees at 7 bases. The CDR3 runs 12 residues. Per germline, CDR1 SQVTM and CDR2 ANQGSEA. V was pared by 4 bases and J by 4 bases, with 2 bases of the junction left unmatched. CDR3 DNA: TGCAGCGTTGGACGGGGGGCAGATACGCAGTATTTT. Its translation: CSVGRGADTQYF.

The chain joins TRBV4-1 to TRBJ1-4; D perhaps matches TRBD1 (5 bases). Germline V gene sequence: CDR1 MGHRA, CDR2 YSYEKL. V dropped 4 bases and J dropped 4 bases, with 22 bases sitting between them. The CDR3 has 18 amino acids. DNA of the CDR3: TGCGCCAGCAGCCTAATAAATTCCCCCGGGACGGGTAATGAAAAACTGTTTTTT. As protein: CASSLINSPGTGNEKLFF.

In this sample, this clone turned up a few times. This rearrangement joins TRBV28 to TRBJ1-4; D may be TRBD1 (5 bases). This CDR3 region has 17 residues. V lost 5 bases and J 0 bases, leaving 16 bases between the germline ends. The germline gives CDR1 MDHEN, CDR2 SYDVKM. The CDR3 here is CASSLPGLLATNEKLFF. DNA of the CDR3: TGTGCCAGCAGTCTCCCGGGACTCCTAGCAACTAATGAAAAACTGTTTTTT.

The CDR3, as DNA: TGCGCCAGCAGCCAAGCCGGGACAGCTGGAAACACCATATATTTT. It codes for CASSQAGTAGNTIYF. The rearrangement links TRBV4-1 to TRBJ1-3; 7 bases align to TRBD1. Trimming took 1 base from V and 2 from J; bases not matched to a gene: 2. This CDR3 contains 15 residues. The germline V gene encodes CDR1 MGHRA and CDR2 YSYEKL.

The rearrangement joins TRBV6-6 to TRBJ2-5, with 11 nucleotides matching TRBD1. From germline, CDR1 is MNHNY and CDR2 SVGAGI (reference sequence). The CDR3 spans 15 residues. V lost 6 bases, J lost 4 bases, and 7 bases stayed unmatched. DNA for the CDR3: TGTGCCAGCAGGTTGGGACAGGGGGGTGGAGAGACCCAGTACTTC. This gives the protein CASRLGQGGGETQYF.

This clone was seen only a few times. V usage is TRBV6-1 and J usage is TRBJ2-4; no firm D call. This CDR3 comprises 23 residues. The V gene's germline CDR1 is MNHNS and CDR2 SASEGT. Trimming removed 0 bases at V and 2 bases at J, with 32 bases between. DNA of the CDR3: TGTGCCAGCAGTGAAGCGCGTCTGGTGGGTTCGCCCCCACCGATAAAGCCCAAAAACATTCAGTACTTC. Its protein product is CASSEARLVGSPPPIKPKNIQYF.

This chain's CDR3 is CASSPPGVNEKLFF. The CDR3 DNA reads TGTGCCAGCAGCCCCCCGGGAGTGAATGAAAAACTGTTTTTT. The chain is built from TRBV7-6 and TRBJ1-4; D is ambiguous. The germline gives CDR1 SGHVS, CDR2 FNYEAQ. Trimming shortened V by 5 bases and J by 5 bases, and 12 bases separated the two germline ends. The CDR3 consists of 14 residues.

The V gene is TRBV9, the J gene TRBJ2-1, with TRBD1 identical over 7 bases. Trimming removed 0 bases from V and 7 bases from J; junction bases left unmatched: 13. The CDR3 loop spans 17 amino acids. Germline V gene sequence: CDR1 SGDLS, CDR2 YYNGEE. The CDR3 here is CASSVASSTGENNEQFF. The DNA for the CDR3 is TGTGCCAGCAGCGTAGCTAGCAGCACAGGGGAGAATAATGAGCAGTTCTTC.